The 10 T cell receptor beta chains given below trace back to one sample, sequenced in a study of blood T cell repertoires in COVID-19. The protocol was immunoSEQ multiplex PCR, while the TCRdb copy is restricted to in-frame clones and leaves out a portion. The table records 10,000 or so clones, approximately 89% of them present only once. Sequences were obtained from peripheral blood. Receptor source: a human donor in a cohort sampled during active COVID-19.

The chain has TRBV11-2 and TRBJ2-1; perhaps TRBD1 as D (6 bases). The germline CDR1 and CDR2 sequences are SGHAT and FQNNGV. V dropped 4 bases and J dropped 5 bases, with 12 bases sitting between them. The CDR3 has 14 residues. The CDR3 spells CASSSTDRNNEQFF. CDR3 in DNA: TGTGCCAGCAGCTCCACCGACAGGAACAATGAGCAGTTCTTC.

The chain is built from TRBV19 and TRBJ2-3; 9 nucleotides align to TRBD2. Trimming took 0 bases from V and 1 from J; bases not matched to a gene: 8. This CDR3 contains 18 residues. In germline, CDR1 is LNHDA, CDR2 SQIVND (reference sequence). The CDR3 region is CASSIEASGVSRTDTQYF. CDR3 sequence (DNA): TGTGCCAGTAGTATAGAGGCTAGCGGGGTGTCACGCACAGATACGCAGTATTTT.

The CDR3, as DNA: TGTGCCAGCAGCCAAGGGACTAGCGGGGGGGCAAAAGAGACCCAGTACTTC. It translates to CASSQGTSGGAKETQYF. This rearrangement joins TRBV3-1 (or the pseudogene TRBV3-2) to TRBJ2-5; 15 bases match TRBD2. The CDR3 covers 17 residues. Trimming cost V 1 base and J 3 bases; bases outside gene matches: 3. Germline CDR1 LGHDT, CDR2 YNNKEL (reference sequence).

The chain links TRBV24-1 to TRBJ2-2, with TRBD1 matching over 8 bases. The CDR3 extends over 15 amino acids. Germline lookup yields CDR1 KGHDR and CDR2 SFDVKD. Germline trimming cut 3 bases from V and 4 bases from J; bases unmatched to any gene: 3. CDR3 region: CATSDRQGSTGELFF. DNA for the CDR3: TGTGCCACCAGTGATCGACAGGGGAGCACCGGGGAGCTGTTTTTT.

This clone was detected a few times. V and J are TRBV10-3 and TRBJ1-2; D remains ambiguous. This CDR3 region has 13 residues. The germline gives CDR1 ENHRY, CDR2 SYGVKD. V lost 3 bases and J 0 bases, leaving 5 bases between the germline ends. The CDR3, as DNA: TGTGCCATCAGTGATTCCACTAACTATGGCTACACCTTC. It is translated as CAISDSTNYGYTF.

The chain couples TRBV27 to TRBJ2-7, with TRBD1 matching 9 bases. The CDR3 has 16 amino acids. Germline values: CDR1 MNHEY, CDR2 SMNVEV (reference sequence). V trimming: 5 bases; J trimming: 7 bases; junction bases outside the gene matches: 15. Here the CDR3 DNA reads TGTGCCAGCAGTCGCACCGGGACAGGGACAACCCGGGAGCAGTACTTC. As protein: CASSRTGTGTTREQYF.

The chain couples TRBV6-2 or TRBV6-3 to TRBJ2-7; 7 bases agree with TRBD1. Trimming removed 2 bases from V and 1 base from J; junction bases left unmatched: 5. The CDR3 has 15 amino acids. CDR1 MNHEY and CDR2 SVGEGT come from the germline V gene. The CDR3 is CASSYGDRPSYEQYF. CDR3 coding DNA: TGTGCCAGCAGTTACGGGGACAGACCTTCCTACGAGCAGTACTTC.

J is TRBJ2-1 and V is TRBV9, with a possible D match to TRBD1 (6 bases). CDR1 and CDR2 (germline): SGDLS, YYNGEE. The CDR3 totals 15 residues. V was trimmed by 0 bases and J by 1 base, leaving 8 bases between them. Here the CDR3 reads CASSVDTGSYNEQFF. For the CDR3, the DNA is TGTGCCAGCAGCGTAGACACAGGGTCCTACAATGAGCAGTTCTTC.

In nucleotides, the CDR3 is TGTGCCAGCAGTTACAGGGGCTATCAGCCCCAGCATTTT. This sequence encodes CASSYRGYQPQHF. V is TRBV6-2 or TRBV6-3 and J is TRBJ1-5; tentative D call: TRBD1 (5 bases). This CDR3 is built from 13 residues. Per the germline V gene, CDR1 is MNHEY and CDR2 is SVGEGT. V was shortened by 2 bases and J by 5 bases, with 7 bases between the two germline ends.

The rearrangement links TRBV6-6 to TRBJ1-2; 12 bases agree with TRBD1. Germline CDR1 is MNHNY and CDR2 is SVGAGI (reference sequence). V lost 7 bases to trimming and J lost 8 bases; unmatched junction nucleotides: 8. CDR3 length equals 14 residues. The CDR3 reads CASTPGQGAEGYTF. Written as DNA, the CDR3 is TGTGCCAGCACGCCGGGACAGGGGGCAGAGGGCTACACCTTC.